These T cell receptor beta chains were read from a single sample in a study of blood T cell repertoires in COVID-19. The data were produced by immunoSEQ multiplex PCR, yet TCRdb's version contains in-frame clones alone and is incomplete. The data hold fewer than 250,000 clones, with 80% to 85% observed a single time. The sequenced sample was peripheral blood. The receptors shown here come from a human donor in a cohort sampled during active COVID-19. CDR3s include the opening cysteine and the closing phenylalanine or tryptophan. D genes are given only for firm matches. Size tells how often a clone was seen (once, few, many) or the class of an expanded clone, and some rows leave it out.

clone size | J gene | V gene | CDR3 length | D gene | CDR3 protein
- | TRBJ1-1 | TRBV21-1 | 14 | - | CASVPTRENTEAFF
- | TRBJ2-1 | TRBV5-8 | 16 | - | CASSLIGRGAPNEQFF
- | TRBJ2-1 | TRBV7-2 | 15 | TRBD2 | CASSLVRLAGGEQFF
- | TRBJ1-4 | TRBV27 | 13 | - | CASSEQYNEKLFF
- | TRBJ1-1 | TRBV5-1 | 13 | - | CASSLAVNTEAFF
- | TRBJ1-1 | TRBV25-1 | 13 | - | CASRQGPGSEAFF
- | TRBJ1-5 | TRBV6-6 | 14 | TRBD1 | CASTRQGAGQPQHF
- | TRBJ2-5 | TRBV29-1 | 15 | TRBD1 | CSVEFRDREPETQYF
once | TRBJ2-5 | TRBV24-1 | 17 | TRBD2 | CATSDQRGGPTGETQYF
- | TRBJ2-7 | TRBV10-3 | 15 | TRBD1 | CAISERWDSSYEQYF
- | TRBJ1-2 | TRBV24-1 | 13 | - | CATSDFDRRRYTF
- | TRBJ2-5 | TRBV2 | 14 | TRBD2 | CASSLAGSQETQYF
once | TRBJ1-2 | TRBV27 | 14 | - | CASSRFQGTGGYTF
few | TRBJ2-7 | TRBV28 | 16 | TRBD1 | CASSLWGRGQSYEQYF
once | TRBJ2-1 | TRBV5-4 | 17 | - | CASSLLRDLPTRNEQFF
- | TRBJ1-1 | TRBV9 | 16 | TRBD1 | CASRPPIQGAFTEAFF
- | TRBJ1-2 | TRBV10-3 | 13 | - | CAIAAERNYGYTF
- | TRBJ2-2 | TRBV11-2 | 14 | - | CASSLDRNTGELFF
- | TRBJ1-6 | TRBV5-8 | 17 | TRBD1 | CASSWDRGESYNSPLHF
- | TRBJ2-1 | TRBV18 | 16 | TRBD1 | CASSPTGQGTYNEQFF
- | TRBJ1-1 | TRBV28 | 15 | TRBD1 | CASSTQGQGAIEAFF
- | TRBJ1-2 | TRBV11-2 | 13 | - | CASSLQLREGYTF
- | TRBJ1-2 | TRBV29-1 | 10 | - | CSVEPYGYTF
- | TRBJ1-6 | TRBV25-1 | 15 | TRBD1 | CASSEGQGAYSPLHF
- | TRBJ1-4 | TRBV10-3 | 14 | TRBD1 | CATTGTGSNEKLFF
- | TRBJ2-1 | TRBV6-5 | 14 | TRBD2 | CASTASGRGREQFF
- | TRBJ1-5 | TRBV19 | 15 | - | CASTGTGLSNQPQHF
- | TRBJ2-1 | TRBV7-8 | 15 | TRBD1 | CASNIIGQAYNEQFF
few | TRBJ2-1 | TRBV19 | 15 | TRBD2 | CASSPRTSGYNEQFF
- | TRBJ2-5 | TRBV6-2/TRBV6-3 | 14 | TRBD1 | CASSDGQEQETQYF
- | TRBJ2-2 | TRBV4-1 | 17 | - | CASSQDHSGYAAGELFF
few | TRBJ1-5 | TRBV19 | 15 | - | CASSIYEGVDQPQHF
- | TRBJ2-3 | TRBV3-1/TRBV3-2 | 15 | - | CASSQDRGITDTQYF
- | TRBJ2-6 | TRBV3-1/TRBV3-2 | 15 | - | CASSQGRVGANVLTF
- | TRBJ2-4 | TRBV6-6 | 16 | TRBD1 | CASSRAAGQGENIQYF
- | TRBJ2-6 | TRBV5-1 | 18 | TRBD2 | CASSSGLAESSGANVLTF
- | TRBJ2-3 | TRBV6-4 | 13 | - | CASSMDSTDTQYF
- | TRBJ2-5 | TRBV3-1/TRBV3-2 | 15 | - | CASSPSPRRGETQYF
once | TRBJ1-2 | TRBV27 | 18 | - | CASSFKSGESVPNYGYTF
- | TRBJ2-2 | TRBV5-8 | 16 | TRBD2 | CASSLGRASGAQELFF
- | TRBJ2-1 | TRBV19 | 17 | TRBD2 | CASSILIAGVSYNEQFF
- | TRBJ1-6 | TRBV6-5 | 14 | TRBD1 | CASSYRGRTSPLHF
- | TRBJ2-7 | TRBV10-3 | 16 | TRBD1 | CAISESRGQADHEQYF
- | TRBJ2-7 | TRBV6-1 | 17 | - | CASSEGLVSAGWYEQYF
- | TRBJ2-5 | TRBV9 | 14 | - | CASSVAQEQETQYF
- | TRBJ1-2 | TRBV9 | 13 | - | CASSVGQKNGYTF
- | TRBJ2-1 | TRBV7-8 | 14 | TRBD2 | CASSRSGDYNEQFF
- | TRBJ1-4 | TRBV4-1 | 15 | - | CASSQDPGGREKLFF
- | TRBJ2-5 | TRBV29-1 | 13 | - | CSGDRIWRETQYF
once | TRBJ2-7 | TRBV27 | 16 | - | CASGTFGDTPEDEQYF
- | TRBJ1-1 | TRBV9 | 15 | - | CASSVVLGRDTEAFF